This note documents a single T cell receptor beta chain sequence. These data are taken from a study of T cell changes during pregnancy in multiple sclerosis. Libraries were prepared by immunoSEQ multiplex PCR; TCRdb keeps only in-frame clonotypes and omits some of them. The sample lists some 100,000 clones, approximately 92% occurring once. CDR1 MNHEY and CDR2 SMNVEV come from the germline V gene (reference sequence). V was shortened by 3 bases and J by 0 bases, with 5 bases between the two germline ends. CDR3 length: 13 amino acids. V and J are TRBV27 and TRBJ1-2; D ambiguous. This receptor was identified in a female donor with multiple sclerosis, enrolled in a pregnancy study. Sequencing used peripheral blood, obtained in the second trimester of pregnancy. For the CDR3, the DNA is TGTGCCAGCAGTTTTAGCGCTAACTATGGCTACACCTTC. This gives the protein CASSFSANYGYTF.